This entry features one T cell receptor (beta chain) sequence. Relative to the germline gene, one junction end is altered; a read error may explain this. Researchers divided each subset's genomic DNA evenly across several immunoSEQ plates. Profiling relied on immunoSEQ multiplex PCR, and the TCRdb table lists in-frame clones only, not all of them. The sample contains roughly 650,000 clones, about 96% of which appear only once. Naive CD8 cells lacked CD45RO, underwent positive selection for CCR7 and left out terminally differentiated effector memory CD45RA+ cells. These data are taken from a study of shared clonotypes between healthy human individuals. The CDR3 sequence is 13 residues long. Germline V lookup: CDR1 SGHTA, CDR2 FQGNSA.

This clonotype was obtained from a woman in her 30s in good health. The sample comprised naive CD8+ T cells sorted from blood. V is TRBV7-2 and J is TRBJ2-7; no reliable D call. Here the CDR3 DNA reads TGTGCCAGCAGCCTGTCCCTCTCCTCCGAGCAGTACTTC. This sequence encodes CASSLSLSSEQYF.